This T cell receptor (beta chain) was retrieved from a study of cytomegalovirus exposure and HLA in healthy donors. Points from the study as a whole: Most TCRs appeared rarely, but some public TCRs recurred in many donors. Among TCR beta chains, those listed as cytomegalovirus-associated numbered about 160. A few of the chains that were CMV-associated were confirmed in vitro to be specific for CMV antigens.

Germline V CDR1 and CDR2: SGHTA, FQGNSA. This CDR3 region has 16 residues. The junction had 9 bases not matched to a gene; V was cut back by 2 bases and J by 4 bases. Using immunoSEQ multiplex PCR, the repertoire was profiled, and TCRdb retains in-frame clones only, with some absent. The data show about 140,000 clones, approximately 84% seen once. The sample holds one count of this clone. Its antigen is unidentified. The sequence derives from a woman aged 30 to 39 in good health and CMV-seronegative. Source material: PBMCs. The chain uses TRBV7-2 and TRBJ2-3, with TRBD2 identical over 7 bases. CDR3 coding DNA: TGTGCCAGCAGCTTACGGCCGGGACTACCCTCAGATACGCAGTATTTT. Amino acids: CASSLRPGLPSDTQYF.